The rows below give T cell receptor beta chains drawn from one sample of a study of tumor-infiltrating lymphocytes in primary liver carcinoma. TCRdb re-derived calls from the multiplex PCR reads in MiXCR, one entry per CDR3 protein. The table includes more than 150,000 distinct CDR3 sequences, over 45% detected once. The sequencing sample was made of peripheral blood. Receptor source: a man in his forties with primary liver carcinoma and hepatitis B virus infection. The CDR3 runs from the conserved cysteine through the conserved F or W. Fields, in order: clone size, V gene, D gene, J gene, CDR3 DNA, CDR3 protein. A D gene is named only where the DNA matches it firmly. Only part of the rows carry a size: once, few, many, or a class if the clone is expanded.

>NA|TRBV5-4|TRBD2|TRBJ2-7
TGTGCCAGCAGCTTCGGCGGGAGGGCCGTCTACGAGCAGTACTTC
CASSFGGRAVYEQYF
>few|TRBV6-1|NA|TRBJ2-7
TGTGCCAGCAGTGTTGGGAACGAGCAGTACTTC
CASSVGNEQYF
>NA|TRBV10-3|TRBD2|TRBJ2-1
TGTGCCATCAGTACGACTAGCGGGAGGGCCAGGGATGAGCAGTTCTTC
CAISTTSGRARDEQFF
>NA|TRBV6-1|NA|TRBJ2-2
TGTGCCAACAGTGAGATTATCGACACCGGGGAGCTGTTTTTT
CANSEIIDTGELFF
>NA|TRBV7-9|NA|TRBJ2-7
TGTGCCAGCAGCTTACGGGACCAGCCCTACGAGCAGTACTTC
CASSLRDQPYEQYF
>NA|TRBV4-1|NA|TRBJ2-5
TGCGCCAGCAGCCAAGGCGACTTCTCAGGTGGAGAGACCCAGTACTTC
CASSQGDFSGGETQYF
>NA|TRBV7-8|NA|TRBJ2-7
TGTGCCAGCAGCTCCTACGGGAGCTCCTACGAGCAGTACTTC
CASSSYGSSYEQYF
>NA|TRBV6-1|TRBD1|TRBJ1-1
TGTGCCAGCAGGATACTAAGACACAGGGGGGGGAACAATGAAGCTTTCTTT
CASRILRHRGGNNEAFF
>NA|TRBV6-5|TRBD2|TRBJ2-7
TGTGCCAGCAGTTACCAGCGGGAGGGCGTCGAGCAGTACTTC
CASSYQREGVEQYF
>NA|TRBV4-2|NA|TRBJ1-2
TGTGCCAGCAGCCAAGAGGTTCGGGACACCTCTAACTATGGCTACATCTTC
CASSQEVRDTSNYGYIF
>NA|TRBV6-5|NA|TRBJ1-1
TGTGCCAGCAGTTACACCACAGGGAGGGTTCGGAACACTGAAGCTTTCTTT
CASSYTTGRVRNTEAFF
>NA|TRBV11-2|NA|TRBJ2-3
TGTGCCAGCAACTTCGGGCAAGGGGGGTATTTT
CASNFGQGGYF
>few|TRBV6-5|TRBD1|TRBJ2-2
TGTGCCAGCAGCAGGGACAGGGGGGACACCGGGGAGCTGTTTTTT
CASSRDRGDTGELFF
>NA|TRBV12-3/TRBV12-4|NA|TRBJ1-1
TGTGCCAGCAGTTCCTCAGATAAAGCTTTCTTT
CASSSSDKAFF
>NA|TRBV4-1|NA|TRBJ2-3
TGCGCCAGCAGCCAAGAAACCCTGGTAGATACGCAGTATTTT
CASSQETLVDTQYF
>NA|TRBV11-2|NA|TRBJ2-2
TGTGCCAGCTGTTGGACAGCGAACACCGGGGAGCTGTTTTTT
CASCWTANTGELFF
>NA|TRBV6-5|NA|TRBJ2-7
TGTGCCAGCAGCCTGACAGGCCCCTACGAGCAGTACTTC
CASSLTGPYEQYF
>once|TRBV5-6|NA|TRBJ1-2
TGTGCCAGCAGCCCAGGGAAAAACTATGGCTACACCTTC
CASSPGKNYGYTF
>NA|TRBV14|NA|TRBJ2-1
TGTGCCAGCAGCCAAGTTATCTCCTCCTACAATGAGCAGTTCTTC
CASSQVISSYNEQFF
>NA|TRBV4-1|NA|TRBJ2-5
TGCGCCAGCAGCCAAGATATAGAGAGGCAAGAGACCCAGTACTTC
CASSQDIERQETQYF
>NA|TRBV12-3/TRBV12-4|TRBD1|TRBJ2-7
TGTGCCAGCAGCTCCAGGTGGGGACAGGGCGACTACGAGCAGTACTTC
CASSSRWGQGDYEQYF
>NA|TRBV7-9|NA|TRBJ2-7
TGTGCCAGCTTTCAGGGGTCGGCTCACGAGCAGTACTTC
CASFQGSAHEQYF
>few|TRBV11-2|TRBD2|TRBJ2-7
TGTGCCAGTAGCTTAGGAATAGCGGGAGTATTGAGCTACGAGCATTACTTC
CASSLGIAGVLSYEHYF
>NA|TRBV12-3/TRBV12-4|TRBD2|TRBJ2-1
TGTGCCAGCAGCCCCGGACTAGCGGCCTATGAGCAGTTCTTC
CASSPGLAAYEQFF
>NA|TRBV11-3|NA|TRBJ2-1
TGTGCCAGCAGCTTAGATCCGGGGACCCTGGGGAATGGGCGGTTCTTC
CASSLDPGTLGNGRFF
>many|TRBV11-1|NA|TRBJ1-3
TGTGCCAGCAGCTCCGGGACAGGAAACACCATATATTTT
CASSSGTGNTIYF
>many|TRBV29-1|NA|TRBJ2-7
TGCAGCGTTGCCGTTCGGGTGGCCTACGAGCAGTACTTC
CSVAVRVAYEQYF
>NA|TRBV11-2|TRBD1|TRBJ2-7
TGTGCCAGCAGCCCACCGGGACAGCTCTCCCACGAGCAGTGCTTC
CASSPPGQLSHEQCF
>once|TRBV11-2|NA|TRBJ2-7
TGTGCCAGCAGGTTGAGGAGGGGGCGGGAGAGGTCGTACGAGAAGTACTTC
CASRLRRGRERSYEKYF
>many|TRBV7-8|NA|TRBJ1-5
TGTGCCAGCAGCGACCAGGTTCAGCCCCAGCATTTT
CASSDQVQPQHF
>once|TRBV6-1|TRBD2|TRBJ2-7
TGTGCCAGCAGTGAACCGAGCGGGGGAAGCGAGCAGTACTTC
CASSEPSGGSEQYF
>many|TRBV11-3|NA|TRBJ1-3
TGTGCCAGCAGCGGGGATGAAAGGGGTTCCGGAAACACCATATATTTT
CASSGDERGSGNTIYF
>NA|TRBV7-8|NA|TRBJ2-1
TGTGCCAGCAGCTTAGGGACCCCCGGGGGCAATGAGCAGTTCTTC
CASSLGTPGGNEQFF